These 28 T cell receptor beta chains were sequenced from one sample in a study of spatial heterogeneity in lung cancer. TCRdb passed the 5' RACE reads through MiXCR, listing each CDR3 protein once. Seen here are some 40,000 distinct CDR3 sequences, roughly 5.2% observed once, and the top ten hold just over 25%. Time point in this sample: sample taken at primary tumor resection. The starting material was PBMCs, obtained at surgery. These TCRs come from a female donor with early-stage non-small cell lung cancer.

Only a few counts were recorded for this clonotype. J is TRBJ2-7 and V is TRBV6-1; 8 bases are shared with TRBD1. Germline V CDR1 and CDR2: MNHNS, SASEGT. The CDR3 runs to 15 residues. The V gene end was trimmed by 7 bases and the J gene end by 6 bases; junction bases not matched to a gene: 14. The CDR3 sequence: CASTPPGGRGREQYF. The DNA for the CDR3 is TGTGCCAGCACTCCCCCAGGGGGCAGGGGGCGCGAGCAGTACTTC.

This clonotype was picked up many times. As DNA, the CDR3 is TGTGCCATCAGTGGCGGGGGCCGCTACGAGCAGTACTTC. Protein sequence: CAISGGGRYEQYF. V is TRBV10-3 and J is TRBJ2-7; D might be TRBD2 (7 bases). The V gene's germline CDR1 is ENHRY and CDR2 SYGVKD. Trimming removed 4 bases at V and 3 bases at J, with 10 bases between. The CDR3 totals 13 residues.

The sample holds many counts of this clonotype. The chain is built from TRBV28 and TRBJ2-3; 9 nucleotides align to TRBD1. Per the germline V gene, CDR1 is MDHEN and CDR2 is SYDVKM. The CDR3 has 14 amino acids. The V gene end was trimmed by 6 bases and the J gene end by 4 bases; junction bases not matched to a gene: 5. The CDR3 loop is CASSPGTGSDTQYF. The CDR3 DNA follows: TGTGCCAGCAGCCCCGGGACAGGGTCAGATACGCAGTATTTT.

The sample holds many counts of this clonotype. This chain connects TRBV11-1 to TRBJ2-2, with D uncertain. CDR1 is SGHAT and CDR2 is FQDESV in the germline V gene (reference sequence). V dropped 5 bases and J dropped 5 bases, with 6 bases sitting between them. The CDR3 length is 12 residues. CDR3 residues: CASSPETGELFF. DNA of the CDR3: TGTGCCAGCAGCCCAGAAACCGGGGAGCTGTTTTTT.

The genes are TRBV25-1 and TRBJ2-6; D is unclear. Per germline, CDR1 MGHDK and CDR2 SYGVNS. The CDR3 has 12 amino acids. Trimming shortened V by 6 bases and J by 4 bases, and 4 bases separated the two germline ends. The CDR3 nucleotides are TGTGCCAGCAGCCCAGGGGCCAACGTCCTGACTTTC. Encoded protein: CASSPGANVLTF.

CDR3 amino acids: CASSLEVGSYGYTF. The CDR3 DNA follows: TGTGCCAGCAGCTTGGAAGTGGGTTCCTATGGCTACACCTTC. The chain joins TRBV5-5 to TRBJ1-2; no definite D call. The CDR3 length is 14 residues. The V gene's germline CDR1 is SGHKS and CDR2 YYEKEE (reference sequence). V lost 0 bases, J lost 4 bases, and 10 bases lay in between.

This clonotype was found a few times. The chain links TRBV3-1 to TRBJ1-2; no clear D. Germline CDR1 LGHDT, CDR2 YNNKEL (reference sequence). The CDR3 sequence is 12 residues long. The V end lost 0 bases, the J end lost 8 bases, and 7 bases lay between the germline ends. CDR3 in DNA: TGTGCCAGCAGCCAAGACGCGCGGGGCTACACCTTC. It is translated as CASSQDARGYTF.

This chain joins TRBV5-1 and TRBJ1-1; D perhaps matches TRBD1 (5 bases). CDR3 length: 18 residues. CDR1 SGHRS and CDR2 YFSETQ come from the germline V gene. V lost 1 base, J lost 0 bases, and 19 bases lay in between. CDR3 residues: CASSLLPRALYMNTEAFF. In DNA form, the CDR3 reads TGCGCCAGCAGCTTGCTACCCAGGGCCCTCTACATGAACACTGAAGCTTTCTTT.

Many counts were recorded for this clonotype. V usage is TRBV5-1 and J usage is TRBJ2-5; D may be TRBD1 (6 bases). Germline CDR1 reads SGHRS; CDR2 reads YFSETQ. Trimming took 1 base from V and 5 from J, leaving 12 bases between them. This CDR3 has 14 amino acids. The CDR3 nucleotides are TGCGCCAGCAGCTTGAGTCCTCAGGGGGAGACCCAGTACTTC. Residues: CASSLSPQGETQYF.

This clonotype was seen many times. The V call is TRBV7-6, the J call TRBJ2-5; 9 bases fit TRBD2. The CDR3 contains 15 residues. In germline, CDR1 is SGHVS, CDR2 FNYEAQ. V lost 5 bases and J lost 5; bases outside the gene matches: 9. The CDR3 DNA sequence: TGTGCCAGCAGCCCTAGCGGGGCCCCGGCCGAGACCCAGTACTTC. Its translation: CASSPSGAPAETQYF. The whole variable domain, remainder taken from reference TRBV7-6 and TRBJ2-5, is GAGVSQSPRYKVTKRGQDVALRCDPISGHVSLYWYRQALGQGPEFLTYFNYEAQQDKSGLPNDRFSAERPEGSISTLTIQRTEQRDSAMYRCASSPSGAPAETQYFGPGTRLLVL.

The J gene is TRBJ2-3, the V gene TRBV2, with a tentative D call TRBD1 (7 bases). The CDR3 is 13 amino acids. V gave up 11 bases and J gave up 2 bases, with 14 bases separating them. Germline CDR1 and CDR2: SNHLY and FYNNEI. The DNA of the CDR3 is TGTGCCGGACGGGGGACAGCCACAGATACGCAGTATTTT. This sequence encodes CAGRGTATDTQYF.

This clonotype was seen repeatedly, ten times or more. This chain uses TRBV5-1 with TRBJ2-3; no reliable D call. Germline values: CDR1 SGHRS, CDR2 YFSETQ. V lost 0 bases to trimming and J lost 2 bases, with 4 bases between them. This CDR3 has 13 amino acids. CDR3 residues: CASSLGPTDTQYF. CDR3 DNA sequence: TGCGCCAGCAGCTTGGGACCCACAGATACGCAGTATTTT.

This clonotype was seen at least ten times. The rearrangement uses TRBV6-1 and TRBJ1-1; a weak D match, TRBD1 (5 bases). With 2 bases removed from V and 12 bases from J, the gap between germline ends came to 10 bases. This CDR3 is 11 amino acids long. Germline V gene lookup returns CDR1 MNHNS and CDR2 SASEGT. CDR3 bases: TGTGCCAGCAGTGAAAGGGGTGGAACTTTCTTT. Protein sequence: CASSERGGTFF.

The J gene is TRBJ1-1, the V gene TRBV20-1; maybe TRBD1 (5 bases). V was clipped by 0 bases and J by 6 bases, with 20 bases between them. Germline lookup yields CDR1 DFQATT and CDR2 SNEGSKA (reference sequence). The CDR3 totals 16 residues. CDR3 DNA sequence: TGCAGTGCTAGAGAAACCGGGACCTCGATACGGGCTGAAGCTTTCTTT. Translated, it gives CSARETGTSIRAEAFF.

In its sample, this clonotype was seen many times. The CDR3 bases are TGTGCCAGCAGCTTAAAGGGTGCGGTAGCGGGATATTCTAGCACAGATACGCAGTATTTT. As protein: CASSLKGAVAGYSSTDTQYF. This rearrangement joins TRBV7-2 to TRBJ2-3; the match to TRBD2 covers 8 bases. The J segment lost 0 bases and the V segment lost 2 bases, leaving 16 bases of the junction unmatched. The CDR3 length is 20 residues. Per the germline V gene, CDR1 is SGHTA and CDR2 is FQGNSA.

This clonotype was picked up many times. The genes are TRBV3-1 and TRBJ2-3; D gene unclear. This CDR3 is built from 13 residues. Germline CDR1 reads LGHDT; CDR2 reads YNNKEL (reference sequence). V lost 1 base and J lost 2, with 4 bases in between. The CDR3 reads CASSQASTDTQYF. DNA for the CDR3: TGTGCCAGCAGCCAAGCTTCCACAGATACGCAGTATTTT.

V usage is TRBV18 and J usage is TRBJ2-3, with D unresolved. Germline-derived CDR1 and CDR2 are KGHSH and LQKENI. This CDR3 comprises 17 residues. Trimming pared 1 base from V and 3 bases from J, leaving 17 bases between. CDR3 nucleotide sequence: TGTGCCAGCTCACCACGAAGTCTCCCCCTTGGGACAGATACGCAGTATTTT. It translates to CASSPRSLPLGTDTQYF.

In its sample, this clonotype was seen a few times. The chain combines TRBV30 with TRBJ2-1, with D uncertain. The CDR3 loop spans 11 amino acids. Germline-derived CDR1 and CDR2 are GTSNPN and SVGIG (reference sequence). Trimming removed 6 bases at V and 12 bases at J, with 15 bases between. The CDR3: CACHRSGGQFF. In nucleotides, the CDR3 is TGTGCCTGCCATCGGTCGGGCGGGCAGTTCTTC.

This clonotype was picked up many times. The chain couples TRBV18 to TRBJ1-5, with 7 bases matching TRBD1. Germline V gives CDR1 KGHSH, CDR2 LQKENI. This CDR3 spans 13 amino acids. Trimming took 2 bases from V and 9 from J; bases not matched to a gene: 4. This chain's CDR3 is CASSPGGTVPQHF. The CDR3, as DNA: TGTGCCAGCTCACCAGGAGGGACAGTGCCCCAGCATTTT.

This clonotype appeared many times. The genes are TRBV28 and TRBJ1-4; D unclear. Trimming stripped 5 bases from V and 8 bases from J, with 15 bases between. The V gene's germline CDR1 is MDHEN and CDR2 SYDVKM. This CDR3 is 14 amino acids long. The CDR3, as DNA: TGTGCCAGCAGTCATCTGGAAACAGCAGAAAAACTGTTTTTT. The encoded protein is CASSHLETAEKLFF.

J is TRBJ1-3 and V is TRBV5-1; 9 bases align to TRBD1. Germline CDR1 and CDR2: SGHRS and YFSETQ. The V gene end was trimmed by 4 bases and the J gene end by 4 bases; junction bases not matched to a gene: 3. This CDR3 region has 14 residues. CDR3 nucleotides: TGCGCCAGCAGCCAGGACAGGGGAGGAAACACCATATATTTT. This translates into CASSQDRGGNTIYF. Variable domain in full (rest from reference TRBV5-1 and TRBJ1-3): KAGVTQTPRYLIKTRGQQVTLSCSPISGHRSVSWYQQTPGQGLQFLFEYFSETQRNKGNFPGRFSGRQFSNSRSEMNVSTLELGDSALYLCASSQDRGGNTIYFGEGSWLTVV.

This clonotype is labeled large. The chain has TRBV12-5 and TRBJ2-7, with 8 bases lining up with TRBD1. The V and J ends lost 7 bases and 6 bases, in that order; junction bases with no gene match: 17. CDR3 length: 16 amino acids. Germline values: CDR1 LGHNT, CDR2 FRNRAP. This CDR3 reads CASAFGSGGATGEQYF. The CDR3 DNA reads TGTGCTAGTGCCTTCGGTTCAGGGGGCGCAACCGGCGAGCAGTACTTC.

Note on this clonotype: This could be a read error, since a much larger clone is one nucleotide away. The chain carries TRBV18 and TRBJ1-2; a possible D gene is TRBD1 (6 bases). CDR3 length: 15 residues. V was pared by 1 base and J by 3 bases, with 12 bases between. In germline, CDR1 is KGHSH, CDR2 LQKENI. The CDR3 spells CASSPQKSGDYGYTF. In DNA, the CDR3 is TGTGCCAGCTCACCACAGAAGTCAGGGGACTATGGCTACACCTTC.

In its sample, this clonotype was seen many times. The chain combines TRBV4-1 with TRBJ2-7; 11 bases are a match to TRBD2. J gave up 6 bases and V 1 base, and 8 bases lay outside the gene matches. Germline assignment: CDR1 MGHRA and CDR2 YSYEKL. The CDR3 runs to 16 residues. The CDR3, as DNA: TGCGCCAGCAGCCAAGGACTAGCGGGAAGGCGGGGCGAGCAGTACTTC. Protein: CASSQGLAGRRGEQYF.

This clonotype was seen repeatedly, ten times or more. This chain links TRBV3-1 with TRBJ2-2; D is undetermined. V was shortened by 2 bases and J by 3 bases, with 1 base between the two germline ends. CDR1 is LGHDT and CDR2 is YNNKEL in the germline V gene (reference sequence). The CDR3 runs 12 residues. The CDR3 loop reads CASSQHTGELFF. The CDR3 nucleotides read TGTGCCAGCAGCCAACACACCGGGGAGCTGTTTTTT.

This clonotype was counted at least ten times. The chain combines TRBV20-1 with TRBJ2-3, with D unresolved. The V end was cut by 8 bases, the J end by 0 bases, with 18 bases between. The germline V gene encodes CDR1 DFQATT and CDR2 SNEGSKA (reference sequence). This CDR3 contains 15 residues. The CDR3 here is CSSRYLSYSTDTQYF. The CDR3 bases are TGCAGTTCAAGGTACCTCTCGTATAGCACAGATACGCAGTATTTT.

At least ten counts were recorded for this clonotype. The chain joins TRBV19 to TRBJ1-5, with D possibly being TRBD1 (5 bases). CDR3 size: 14 residues. The ends were cut back, 11 bases at V and 2 bases at J, with 16 bases in the middle. CDR1 is LNHDA, CDR2 SQIVND, per germline (reference sequence). The CDR3 region is CAASRGVGNQPQHF. For the CDR3, the DNA is TGTGCCGCCTCAAGGGGAGTCGGCAATCAGCCCCAGCATTTT. Full variable domain (missing parts from reference TRBV19 and TRBJ1-5): DGGITQSPKYLFRKEGQNVTLSCEQNLNHDAMYWYRQDPGQGLRLIYYSQIVNDFQKGDIAEGYSVSREKKESFPLTVTSAQKNPTAFYLCAASRGVGNQPQHFGDGTRLSIL.

The sample holds many counts of this clonotype. The DNA for the CDR3 is TGCAGTGCTAGAGATCCCGGAAGGGGAAACAATCAGCCCCAGCATTTT. Protein product: CSARDPGRGNNQPQHF. The chain uses TRBV20-1 and TRBJ1-5, with D maybe TRBD1 (5 bases). This CDR3 comprises 16 residues. Germline CDR1 reads DFQATT; CDR2 reads SNEGSKA (reference sequence). V lost 0 bases to trimming and J lost 3 bases, with 15 bases between them.